A single sample is the source of the 25 T cell receptor beta chains below, sequenced in a study of shared clonotypes between healthy human individuals. Only CD45RO-negative cells positively selected for CCR7 counted as naive CD8 cells, so terminally differentiated effector memory CD45RA+ cells were excluded. The table came from immunoSEQ multiplex PCR; TCRdb's copy has only in-frame clones and leaves some out. The sample includes approximately 2,200,000 clones, just over 90% of them seen just once. The specimen was naive CD8+ T cells from PBMCs. Receptors originate from a man between 18 and 29 years old in good health. Some clones in this sample may be carry-over from other donors' samples.

The CDR3 loop is CASSLGPGQGVNTEAFF. The DNA for the CDR3 is TGCGCCAGCAGCTTGGGCCCGGGACAGGGAGTGAACACTGAAGCTTTCTTT. The rearrangement uses TRBV5-1 and TRBJ1-1; 9 bases align to TRBD1. The CDR3 runs to 17 residues. Trimming took 0 bases from V and 0 from J; bases not matched to a gene: 6. Germline V gives CDR1 SGHRS, CDR2 YFSETQ.

The V call is TRBV4-1, the J call TRBJ2-1, with 7 bases identical to TRBD2. Germline V gene sequence: CDR1 MGHRA, CDR2 YSYEKL. V trimming: 0 bases; J trimming: 7 bases; junction bases outside the gene matches: 6. The CDR3 contains 15 residues. The CDR3 protein is CASSQDKRGANEQFF. In DNA, the CDR3 is TGCGCCAGCAGCCAAGATAAGCGGGGAGCAAATGAGCAGTTCTTC.

With respect to this clone: The identical CDR3 is also encoded by other nucleotide sequences in the sample. This chain links TRBV27 with TRBJ1-1, with TRBD1 matching 11 bases. The V and J ends lost 4 bases and 4 bases, in that order; junction bases with no gene match: 2. The CDR3 is 14 residues long. The germline CDR1 and CDR2 sequences are MNHEY and SMNVEV (reference sequence). CDR3 nucleotide sequence: TGTGCCAGCAGTTATGGGACAGGGGGCACTGAAGCTTTCTTT. Translating gives CASSYGTGGTEAFF.

The V gene is TRBV27, the J gene TRBJ2-2; 8 bases agree with TRBD1. J gave up 4 bases and V 2 bases, and 9 bases lay outside the gene matches. Germline lookup yields CDR1 MNHEY and CDR2 SMNVEV (reference sequence). CDR3 length equals 17 residues. The chain's CDR3 is CASSLMEGTGATGELFF. CDR3 DNA: TGTGCCAGCAGTTTAATGGAGGGGACAGGAGCCACCGGGGAGCTGTTTTTT.

This chain connects TRBV6-5 to TRBJ2-1, with TRBD1 matching over 9 bases. The CDR3 is 14 amino acids. Unmatched junction bases numbered 8, after V lost 5 bases and J lost 9 bases. In germline, CDR1 is MNHEY, CDR2 SVGAGI. The CDR3 DNA reads TGTGCCAGCAGTGGGACCGGACAGGGGAGTGAGCAGTTCTTC. It specifies CASSGTGQGSEQFF.

The chain recombines TRBV28 with TRBJ1-2; 8 nucleotides match TRBD1. Germline V lookup: CDR1 MDHEN, CDR2 SYDVKM. This CDR3 has 14 amino acids. Losses at the gene ends were 3 bases for V and 3 bases for J; bases not matched to a gene: 3. The CDR3 reads CASSFSDRDYGYTF. The CDR3 nucleotides read TGTGCCAGCAGTTTTTCGGACAGGGACTATGGCTACACCTTC.

V is TRBV4-1 and J is TRBJ2-7; 11 nucleotides agree with TRBD2. After removal of 5 bases from V and 4 bases from J, the junction contained 4 bases not matched to a gene. This CDR3 region has 14 residues. Germline V gene lookup returns CDR1 MGHRA and CDR2 YSYEKL. In nucleotides, the CDR3 is TGCGCCAGCAGCGAGGGGACTAGCGGATACGAGCAGTACTTC. Amino acid sequence: CASSEGTSGYEQYF.

The rearrangement joins TRBV4-3 to TRBJ2-7; TRBD1 is a possible D gene (6 bases). V dropped 5 bases and J dropped 4 bases, with 12 bases sitting between them. The CDR3 consists of 13 residues. CDR1 LGHNA and CDR2 YSLEER come from the germline V gene. The CDR3 spells CASSFRGNYEQYF. CDR3 bases: TGCGCCAGCAGCTTCAGGGGTAATTACGAGCAGTACTTC.

The DNA for the CDR3 is TGTGCCAGCTCGAAGGGGGACAATGAGCAGTTCTTC. This gives the protein CASSKGDNEQFF. V and J are TRBV6-5 and TRBJ2-1, with a possible D match to TRBD1 (6 bases). This CDR3 is built from 12 residues. Germline V gives CDR1 MNHEY, CDR2 SVGAGI. V dropped 8 bases and J dropped 5 bases, with 10 bases sitting between them.

The chain carries TRBV25-1 and TRBJ2-1, with 9 nucleotides matching TRBD1. With 4 bases clipped from V and 0 bases from J, the junction kept 7 bases outside the gene matches. The CDR3 totals 17 residues. Germline CDR1 is MGHDK and CDR2 is SYGVNS. The CDR3 DNA reads TGTGCCAGCAGTGGCCCCGGGACAGGGAACTCCTACAATGAGCAGTTCTTC. Residues: CASSGPGTGNSYNEQFF.

The genes are TRBV6-5 and TRBJ2-4; 7 nucleotides align to TRBD1. V lost 3 bases, J lost 1 base, and 3 bases stayed unmatched. Looked up from germline, CDR1 is MNHEY and CDR2 is SVGAGI. There are 15 residues in the CDR3. The CDR3 coding sequence is TGTGCCAGCAGTTATGGCAGGGGGGCCAAAAACATTCAGTACTTC. Protein: CASSYGRGAKNIQYF.

The chain links TRBV9 to TRBJ2-1; TRBD2 matches 10 bases. V was pared by 4 bases and J by 7 bases, with 14 bases of the junction left unmatched. CDR1 and CDR2 (germline): SGDLS, YYNGEE. The CDR3 has 17 amino acids. The CDR3 DNA follows: TGTGCCAGCAGCCTCGACTATGCTAGCGGGAGTATTAATGAGCAGTTCTTC. Its protein product is CASSLDYASGSINEQFF.

The chain combines TRBV7-9 with TRBJ2-7; D remains unclear. Germline V gene sequence: CDR1 SEHNR, CDR2 FQNEAQ (reference sequence). Deletions cut 4 bases from V and 0 bases from J, with 22 bases between. The CDR3 covers 18 residues. For the CDR3, the DNA is TGTGCCAGCAGCTGGTCCCCTAAACGGATGGATAACTCCTACGAGCAGTACTTC. Translating it yields CASSWSPKRMDNSYEQYF. Full variable domain (remainder filled in from reference TRBV7-9 and TRBJ2-7): DTGVSQNPRHKITKRGQNVTFRCDPISEHNRLYWYRQTLGQGPEFLTYFQNEAQLEKSRLLSDRFSAERPKGSFSTLEIQRTEQGDSAMYLCASSWSPKRMDNSYEQYFGPGTRLTVT.

The chain recombines TRBV28 with TRBJ2-1; no clear D. V was trimmed by 0 bases and J by 0 bases, leaving 18 bases between them. CDR3 length: 19 amino acids. Germline-derived CDR1 and CDR2 are MDHEN and SYDVKM. CDR3 loop: CASSLWSFSAESSYNEQFF. The CDR3 DNA sequence: TGTGCCAGCAGTTTATGGAGTTTTTCGGCGGAGAGCTCCTACAATGAGCAGTTCTTC.

The chain employs TRBV6-5 and TRBJ2-4, with 10 bases matching TRBD1. Germline CDR1 MNHEY, CDR2 SVGAGI. Trimming cost V 9 bases and J 6 bases; bases outside gene matches: 2. This CDR3 comprises 12 residues. The CDR3 here is CASRTGGNIQYF. Written as DNA, the CDR3 is TGTGCCAGTAGGACAGGGGGAAACATTCAGTACTTC.

This clone has only one observation. The chain is built from TRBV19 and TRBJ2-5, with D perhaps matching TRBD2 (6 bases). With the DNA end fitting TRBJ2-7 better, the J assignment may be wrong. The CDR3 spans 13 residues. Germline V gene data show CDR1 as LNHDA and CDR2 as SQIVND (reference sequence). The CDR3 DNA is TGTGCCAGTAGTCTTGGGCGGGAATACGAGCAGTACTTC. It is translated as CASSLGREYEQYF.

In its sample, this clone was seen once. The chain employs TRBV10-3 and TRBJ1-1, with 7 bases aligning to TRBD1. CDR1 ENHRY and CDR2 SYGVKD come from the germline V gene. The CDR3 has 13 amino acids. V trimming: 6 bases; J trimming: 3 bases; junction bases outside the gene matches: 4. The CDR3 protein is CAIRADRDTEAFF. CDR3 nucleotides: TGTGCCATCAGAGCTGACAGGGACACTGAAGCTTTCTTT.

This chain joins TRBV5-5 and TRBJ2-7; 11 bases align to TRBD2. CDR3 length: 16 amino acids. Germline values: CDR1 SGHKS, CDR2 YYEKEE (reference sequence). V shed 3 bases, J shed 4 bases, and the junction held 9 bases outside the gene matches. The CDR3 here is CASSWSLGTSGYEQYF. The CDR3 region has the DNA TGTGCCAGCAGCTGGAGTCTTGGGACTAGCGGTTACGAGCAGTACTTC.

The genes are TRBV5-4 and TRBJ2-5; D gene ambiguous. The CDR3 totals 15 residues. CDR1 is SGHNT, CDR2 YYREEE, per germline (reference sequence). Trimming left V 2 bases short and J 0 bases short, with 11 bases between. This CDR3 is CASSFGPPYQETQYF. In DNA, the CDR3 is TGTGCCAGCAGCTTTGGGCCTCCGTACCAAGAGACCCAGTACTTC.

The chain uses TRBV7-8 and TRBJ2-7; TRBD2 matches at 7 bases. V shed 5 bases, J shed 1 base, and the junction held 11 bases outside the gene matches. The CDR3 covers 16 residues. Germline V CDR1 and CDR2: SGHVS, FQNEAQ. CDR3 loop: CASSPSGGSRSYEQYF. CDR3 coding DNA: TGTGCCAGCAGCCCCAGCGGCGGGAGTAGGTCCTACGAGCAGTACTTC.

CDR3 loop: CASSSGPNEGYGYTF. The CDR3 DNA reads TGTGCCAGCAGCTCAGGGCCTAATGAGGGCTATGGCTACACCTTC. The chain employs TRBV7-9 and TRBJ1-2; tentatively, D is TRBD1 (5 bases). Germline V gene sequence: CDR1 SEHNR, CDR2 FQNEAQ (reference sequence). V lost 4 bases, J lost 4 bases, and 16 bases lay in between. The CDR3 contains 15 residues.

CDR3 in amino acids: CSVEVVWWDGGPGELFF. The CDR3 coding sequence is TGCAGCGTTGAAGTAGTTTGGTGGGACGGAGGGCCCGGGGAGCTGTTTTTT. The V call is TRBV29-1, the J call TRBJ2-2; a possible D gene is TRBD2 (6 bases). The germline V gene has CDR1 SQVTM and CDR2 ANQGSEA. The CDR3 has 17 amino acids. Trimming took off 1 base at V and 6 bases at J, with 21 bases between the two ends.

As to this clone: The same CDR3 also results from other DNA sequences found in this sample. V and J are TRBV5-6 and TRBJ2-1; D possibly corresponds to TRBD2 (6 bases). Germline-derived CDR1 and CDR2 are SGHDT and YYEEEE. CDR3 length equals 15 residues. V was clipped by 4 bases and J by 0 bases, with 11 bases between them. The CDR3 coding sequence is TGTGCCAGCAGCGGAGGGACCGTCTCCTACAATGAGCAGTTCTTC. Translating gives CASSGGTVSYNEQFF.

The gene calls are TRBV27 and TRBJ2-1; 10 nucleotides align to TRBD1. V dropped 2 bases and J dropped 7; count of bases not matched to a gene: 5. The CDR3 is made up of 15 amino acids. From germline, CDR1 is MNHEY and CDR2 SMNVEV (reference sequence). The CDR3 spells CASSLGQGGSNEQFF. In DNA form, the CDR3 reads TGTGCCAGCAGTTTAGGACAGGGGGGATCTAATGAGCAGTTCTTC.

This clone was counted a single time. The V gene is TRBV5-4, the J gene TRBJ2-3; D remains ambiguous. V was cut by 4 bases and J by 4 bases, with 10 bases left in between. Germline V gene lookup returns CDR1 SGHNT and CDR2 YYREEE (reference sequence). The CDR3 extends over 13 amino acids. CDR3 sequence reads: CASSPEFPDTQYF. The CDR3 DNA reads TGTGCCAGCAGCCCGGAATTTCCAGATACGCAGTATTTT. The variable domain in full, with the rest retrieved from reference TRBV5-4 and TRBJ2-3, is ETGVTQSPTHLIKTRGQQVTLRCSSQSGHNTVSWYQQALGQGPQFIFQYYREEENGRGNFPPRFSGLQFPNYSSELNVNALELDDSALYLCASSPEFPDTQYFGPGTRLTVL.